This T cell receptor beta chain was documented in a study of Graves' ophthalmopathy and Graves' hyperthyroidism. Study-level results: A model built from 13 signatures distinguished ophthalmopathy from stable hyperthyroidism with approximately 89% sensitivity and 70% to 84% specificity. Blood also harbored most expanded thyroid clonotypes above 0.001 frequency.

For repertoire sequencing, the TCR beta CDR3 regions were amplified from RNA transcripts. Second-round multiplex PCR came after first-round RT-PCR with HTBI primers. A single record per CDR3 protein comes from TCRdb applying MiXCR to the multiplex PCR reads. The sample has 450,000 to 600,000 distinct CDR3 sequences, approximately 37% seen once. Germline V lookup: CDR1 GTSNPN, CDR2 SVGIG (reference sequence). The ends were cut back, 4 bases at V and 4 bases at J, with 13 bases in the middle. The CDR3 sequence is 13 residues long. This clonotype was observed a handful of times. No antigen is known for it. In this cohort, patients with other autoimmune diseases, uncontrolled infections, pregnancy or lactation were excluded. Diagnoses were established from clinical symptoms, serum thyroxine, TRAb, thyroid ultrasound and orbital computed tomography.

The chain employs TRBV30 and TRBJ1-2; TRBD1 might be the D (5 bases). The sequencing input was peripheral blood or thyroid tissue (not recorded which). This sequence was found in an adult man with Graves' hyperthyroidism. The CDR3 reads CAWMFGGSYGYTF. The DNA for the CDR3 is TGTGCCTGGATGTTCGGGGGGAGCTATGGCTACACCTTC.